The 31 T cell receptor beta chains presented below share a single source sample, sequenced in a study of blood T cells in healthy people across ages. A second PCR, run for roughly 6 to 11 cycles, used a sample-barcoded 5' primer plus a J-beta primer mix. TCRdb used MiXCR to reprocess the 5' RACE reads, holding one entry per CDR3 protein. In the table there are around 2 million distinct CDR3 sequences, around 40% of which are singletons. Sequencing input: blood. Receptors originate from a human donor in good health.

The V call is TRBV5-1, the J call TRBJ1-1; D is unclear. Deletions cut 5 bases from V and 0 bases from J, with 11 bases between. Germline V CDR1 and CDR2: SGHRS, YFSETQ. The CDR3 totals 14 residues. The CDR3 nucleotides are TGCGCCAGCAGAGGAGAGTTTATGAACACTGAAGCTTTCTTT. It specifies CASRGEFMNTEAFF.

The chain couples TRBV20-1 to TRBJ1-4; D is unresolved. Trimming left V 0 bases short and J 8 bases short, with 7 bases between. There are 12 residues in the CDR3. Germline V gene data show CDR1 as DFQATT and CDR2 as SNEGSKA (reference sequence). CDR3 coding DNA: TGCAGTGCTAGAGACAACGCCGAAAAACTGTTTTTT. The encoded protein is CSARDNAEKLFF.

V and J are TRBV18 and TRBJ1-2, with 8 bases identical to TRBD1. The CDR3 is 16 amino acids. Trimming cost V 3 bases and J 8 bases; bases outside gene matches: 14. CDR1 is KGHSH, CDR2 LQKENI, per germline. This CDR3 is CASSPFAGGADGGYTF. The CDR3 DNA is TGTGCCAGCTCACCCTTCGCAGGGGGCGCGGACGGAGGCTACACCTTC.

In DNA form, the CDR3 reads TGCGCCAGCAGCTTCGGACAGGGGACCAGGAATGAGCAGTTCTTC. Translation gives CASSFGQGTRNEQFF. The chain recombines TRBV5-1 with TRBJ2-1; 9 positions agree with TRBD1. Looked up from germline, CDR1 is SGHRS and CDR2 is YFSETQ. This CDR3 spans 15 amino acids. V shed 2 bases and J 7 bases; nucleotides not matched to a gene: 7.

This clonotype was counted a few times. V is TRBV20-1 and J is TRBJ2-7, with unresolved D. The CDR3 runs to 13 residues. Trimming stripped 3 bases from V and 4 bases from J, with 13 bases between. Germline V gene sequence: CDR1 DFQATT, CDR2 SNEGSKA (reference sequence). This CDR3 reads CSASGEGRYEQYF. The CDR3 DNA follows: TGCAGTGCTAGCGGAGAAGGACGATACGAGCAGTACTTC.

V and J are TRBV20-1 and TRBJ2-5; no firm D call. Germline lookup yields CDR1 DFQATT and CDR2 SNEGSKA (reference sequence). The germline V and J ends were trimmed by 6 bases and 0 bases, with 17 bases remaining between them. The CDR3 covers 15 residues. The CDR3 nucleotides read TGCAGTGCACAAGATCATAGATCGTACCAAGAGACCCAGTACTTC. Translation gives CSAQDHRSYQETQYF.

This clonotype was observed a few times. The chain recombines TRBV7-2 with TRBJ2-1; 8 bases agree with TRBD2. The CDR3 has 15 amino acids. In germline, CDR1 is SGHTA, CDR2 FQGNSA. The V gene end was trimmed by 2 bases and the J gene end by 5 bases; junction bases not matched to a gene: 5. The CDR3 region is CASSLTGGGHNEQFF. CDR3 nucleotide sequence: TGTGCCAGCAGCTTAACCGGGGGGGGGCACAATGAGCAGTTCTTC.

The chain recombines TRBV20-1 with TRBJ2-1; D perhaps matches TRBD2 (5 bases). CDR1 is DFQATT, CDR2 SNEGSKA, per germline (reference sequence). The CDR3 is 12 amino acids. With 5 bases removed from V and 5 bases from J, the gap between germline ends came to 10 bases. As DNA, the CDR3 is TGCAGTGCTGCCGACGGGGACAATGAGCAGTTCTTC. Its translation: CSAADGDNEQFF.

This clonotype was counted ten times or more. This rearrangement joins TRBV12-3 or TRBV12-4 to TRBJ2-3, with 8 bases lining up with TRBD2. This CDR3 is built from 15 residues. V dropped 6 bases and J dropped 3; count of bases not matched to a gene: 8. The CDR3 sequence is CASRRLALVTDTQYF. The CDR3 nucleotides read TGTGCCAGCAGGCGACTAGCGCTCGTAACAGATACGCAGTATTTT.

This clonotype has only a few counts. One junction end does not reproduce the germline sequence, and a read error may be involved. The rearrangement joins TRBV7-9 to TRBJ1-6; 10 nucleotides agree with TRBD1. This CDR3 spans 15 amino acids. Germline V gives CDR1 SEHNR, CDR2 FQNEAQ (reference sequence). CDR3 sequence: CASSSAGTGVSPLHF. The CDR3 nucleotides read TGCGCCAGCAGCTCCGCCGGGACAGGGGTTTCACCCCTCCACTTT. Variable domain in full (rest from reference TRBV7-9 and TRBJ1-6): DTGVSQNPRHKITKRGQNVTFRCDPISEHNRLYWYRQTLGQGPEFLTYFQNEAQLEKSRLLSDRFSAERPKGSFSTLEIQRTEQGDSAMYLCASSSAGTGVSPLHFGNGTRLTVT.

The CDR3 reads CATKGEATTGELFF. In DNA, the CDR3 is TGTGCCACCAAGGGGGAGGCGACGACCGGGGAGCTGTTTTTT. This chain uses TRBV25-1 with TRBJ2-2; possibly TRBD1 or TRBD2 for D (6 bases each). V was trimmed by 10 bases and J by 5 bases, leaving 17 bases between them. In germline, CDR1 is MGHDK, CDR2 SYGVNS. CDR3 length equals 14 residues.

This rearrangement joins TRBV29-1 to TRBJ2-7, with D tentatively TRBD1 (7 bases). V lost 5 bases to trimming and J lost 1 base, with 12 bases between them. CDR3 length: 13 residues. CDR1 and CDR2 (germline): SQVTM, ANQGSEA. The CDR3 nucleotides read TGCAGCGTTCAGGGGGGAAGGTCCTACGAGCAGTACTTC. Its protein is CSVQGGRSYEQYF.

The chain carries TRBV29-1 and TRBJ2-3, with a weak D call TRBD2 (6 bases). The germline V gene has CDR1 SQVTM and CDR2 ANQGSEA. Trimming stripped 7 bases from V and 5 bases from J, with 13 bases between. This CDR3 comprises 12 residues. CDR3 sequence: CSALLGGDTQYF. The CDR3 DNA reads TGCAGCGCCCTCTTGGGGGGAGATACGCAGTATTTT.

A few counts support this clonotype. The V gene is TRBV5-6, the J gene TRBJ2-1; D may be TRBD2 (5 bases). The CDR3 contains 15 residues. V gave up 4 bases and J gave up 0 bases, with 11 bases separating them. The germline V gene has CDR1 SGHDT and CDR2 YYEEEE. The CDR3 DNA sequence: TGTGCCAGCAGCCCCGGGATGAACTCCTACAATGAGCAGTTCTTC. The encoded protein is CASSPGMNSYNEQFF. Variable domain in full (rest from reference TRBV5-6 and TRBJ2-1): DAGVTQSPTHLIKTRGQQVTLRCSPKSGHDTVSWYQQALGQGPQFIFQYYEEEERQRGNFPDRFSGHQFPNYSSELNVNALLLGDSALYLCASSPGMNSYNEQFFGPGTRLTVL.

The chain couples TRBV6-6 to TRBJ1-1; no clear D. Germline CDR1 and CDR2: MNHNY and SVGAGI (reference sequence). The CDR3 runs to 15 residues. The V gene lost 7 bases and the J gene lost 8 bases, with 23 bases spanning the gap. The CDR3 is CASTPWPDPRAEAFF. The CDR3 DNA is TGTGCCAGCACACCATGGCCGGACCCTCGGGCCGAAGCTTTCTTT.

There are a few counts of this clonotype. The CDR3: CASSLNRERETQYF. The CDR3, as DNA: TGTGCCAGCAGCCTAAACCGAGAACGGGAGACCCAGTACTTC. The chain recombines TRBV6-2 or TRBV6-3 with TRBJ2-5; D not certain. With 6 bases removed from V and 5 bases from J, the gap between germline ends came to 16 bases. The CDR3 loop spans 14 amino acids. In germline, CDR1 is MNHEY, CDR2 SVGEGT.

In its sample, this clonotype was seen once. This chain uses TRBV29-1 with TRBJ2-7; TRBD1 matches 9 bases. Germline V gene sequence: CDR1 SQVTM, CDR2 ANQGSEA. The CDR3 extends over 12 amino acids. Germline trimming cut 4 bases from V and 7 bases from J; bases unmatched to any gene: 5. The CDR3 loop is CSVAGQGGEQYF. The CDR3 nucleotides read TGCAGCGTTGCGGGACAGGGTGGGGAGCAGTACTTC.

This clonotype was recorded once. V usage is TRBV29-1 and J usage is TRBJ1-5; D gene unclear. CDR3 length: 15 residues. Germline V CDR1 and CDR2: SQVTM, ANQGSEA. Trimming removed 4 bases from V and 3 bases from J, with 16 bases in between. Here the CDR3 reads CSVAPGGGTNQPQHF. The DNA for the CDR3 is TGCAGCGTTGCTCCAGGTGGCGGTACCAATCAGCCCCAGCATTTT.

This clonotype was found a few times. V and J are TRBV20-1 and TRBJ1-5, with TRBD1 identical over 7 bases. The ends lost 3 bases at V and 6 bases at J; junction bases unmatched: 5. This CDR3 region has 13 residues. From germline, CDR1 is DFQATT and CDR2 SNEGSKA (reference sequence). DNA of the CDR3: TGCAGTGCTAGGGAGGGGGCTAGTCAGCCCCAGCATTTT. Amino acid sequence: CSAREGASQPQHF.

The CDR3 region has the DNA TGTGCCAGCACCATAACCGGGACGTTGGCAGATACGCAGTATTTT. Amino acid sequence: CASTITGTLADTQYF. The chain combines TRBV12-3 or TRBV12-4 with TRBJ2-3; D tentatively reads TRBD1 or TRBD2 (5 bases each). The CDR3 spans 15 residues. V was cut by 7 bases and J by 4 bases, with 18 bases left in between.

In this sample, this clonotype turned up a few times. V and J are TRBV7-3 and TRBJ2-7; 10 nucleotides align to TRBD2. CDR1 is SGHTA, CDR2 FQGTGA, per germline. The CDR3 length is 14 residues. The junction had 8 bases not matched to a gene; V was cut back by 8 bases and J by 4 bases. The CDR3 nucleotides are TGTGCCAGCGAGCGGGGGGGCCTGATATACGAGCAGTACTTC. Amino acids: CASERGGLIYEQYF.

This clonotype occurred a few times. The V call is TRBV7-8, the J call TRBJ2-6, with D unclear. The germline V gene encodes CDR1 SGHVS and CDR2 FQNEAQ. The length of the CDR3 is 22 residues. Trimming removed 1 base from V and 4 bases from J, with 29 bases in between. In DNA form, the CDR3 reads TGTGCCAGCAGCTTAGGCCCTCTTATTGGGCCCACGGATCTTTTGGGGGCCAACGTCCTGACTTTC. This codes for CASSLGPLIGPTDLLGANVLTF.

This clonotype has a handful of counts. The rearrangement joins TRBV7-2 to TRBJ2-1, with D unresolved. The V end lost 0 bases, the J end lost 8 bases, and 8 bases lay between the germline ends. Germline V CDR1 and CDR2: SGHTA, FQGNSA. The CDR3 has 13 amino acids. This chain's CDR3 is CASSLARLDEQFF. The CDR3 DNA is TGTGCCAGCAGCTTAGCGAGATTAGATGAGCAGTTCTTC.

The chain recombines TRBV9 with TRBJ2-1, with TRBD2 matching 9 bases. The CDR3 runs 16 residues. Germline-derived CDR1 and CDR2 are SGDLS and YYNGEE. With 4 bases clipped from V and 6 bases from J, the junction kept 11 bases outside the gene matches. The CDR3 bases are TGTGCCAGCAGCCTACGGAGCGGGGGGCTCCCCAATGAGCAGTTCTTC. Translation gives CASSLRSGGLPNEQFF.

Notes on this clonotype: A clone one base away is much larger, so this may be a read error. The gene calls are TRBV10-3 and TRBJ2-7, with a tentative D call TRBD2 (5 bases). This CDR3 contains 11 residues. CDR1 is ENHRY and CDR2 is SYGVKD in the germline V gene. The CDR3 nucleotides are TGTGCCATCGGTGAGTCGGGGGAGCAGTACTTC. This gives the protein CAIGESGEQYF.

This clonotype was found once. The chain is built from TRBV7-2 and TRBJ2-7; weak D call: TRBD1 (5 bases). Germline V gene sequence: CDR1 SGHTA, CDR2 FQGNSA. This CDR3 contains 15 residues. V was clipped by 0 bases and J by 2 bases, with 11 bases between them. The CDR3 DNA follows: TGTGCCAGCAGCTTAGCGTTAGGGGCCACCTACGAGCAGTACTTC. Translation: CASSLALGATYEQYF.

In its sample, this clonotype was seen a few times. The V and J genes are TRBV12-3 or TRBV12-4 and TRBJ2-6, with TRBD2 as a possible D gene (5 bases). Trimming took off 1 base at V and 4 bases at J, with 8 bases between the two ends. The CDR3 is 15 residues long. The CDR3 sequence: CASSLGEGGANVLTF. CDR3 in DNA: TGTGCCAGCAGTTTAGGTGAGGGAGGGGCCAACGTCCTGACTTTC.

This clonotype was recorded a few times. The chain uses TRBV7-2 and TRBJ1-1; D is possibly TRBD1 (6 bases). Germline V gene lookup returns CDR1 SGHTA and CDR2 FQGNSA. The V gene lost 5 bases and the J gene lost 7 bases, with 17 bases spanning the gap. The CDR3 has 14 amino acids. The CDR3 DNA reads TGTGCCAGCAGCCCAGGACGGGGGCTGGGTGAAGCTTTCTTT. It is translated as CASSPGRGLGEAFF.

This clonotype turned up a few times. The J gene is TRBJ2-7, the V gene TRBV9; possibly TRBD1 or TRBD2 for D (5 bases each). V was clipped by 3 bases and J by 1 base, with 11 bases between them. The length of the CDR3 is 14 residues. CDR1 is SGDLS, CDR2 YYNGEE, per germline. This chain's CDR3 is CASSGGAQSYEQYF. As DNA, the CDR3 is TGTGCCAGCAGCGGAGGGGCCCAATCCTACGAGCAGTACTTC.

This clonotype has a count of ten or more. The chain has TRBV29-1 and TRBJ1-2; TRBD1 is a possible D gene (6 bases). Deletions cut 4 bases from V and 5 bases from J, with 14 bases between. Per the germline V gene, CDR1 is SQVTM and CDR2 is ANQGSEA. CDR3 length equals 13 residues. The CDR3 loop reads CSVVPRTGYGYTF. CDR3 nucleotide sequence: TGCAGCGTTGTACCCCGAACAGGGTATGGCTACACCTTC.

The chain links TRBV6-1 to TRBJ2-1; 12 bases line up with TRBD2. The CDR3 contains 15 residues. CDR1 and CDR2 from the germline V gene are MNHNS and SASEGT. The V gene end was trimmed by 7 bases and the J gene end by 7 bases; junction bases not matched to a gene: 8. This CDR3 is CASKLAGGHRNEQFF. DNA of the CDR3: TGTGCCAGCAAGCTAGCGGGGGGGCATAGGAATGAGCAGTTCTTC.